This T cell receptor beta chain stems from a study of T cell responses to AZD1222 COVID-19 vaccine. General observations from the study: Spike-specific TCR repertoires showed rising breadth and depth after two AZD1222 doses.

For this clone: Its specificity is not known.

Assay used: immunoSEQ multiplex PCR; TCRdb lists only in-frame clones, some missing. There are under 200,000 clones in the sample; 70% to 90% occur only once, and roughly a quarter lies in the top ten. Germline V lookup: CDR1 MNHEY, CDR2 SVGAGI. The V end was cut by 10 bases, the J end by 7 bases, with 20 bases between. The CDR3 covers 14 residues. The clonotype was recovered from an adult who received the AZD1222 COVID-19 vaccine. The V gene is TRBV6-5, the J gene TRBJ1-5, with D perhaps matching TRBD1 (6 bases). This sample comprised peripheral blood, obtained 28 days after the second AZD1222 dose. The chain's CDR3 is CATLDQGFGQPQHF. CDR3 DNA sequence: TGTGCCACCCTCGACCAGGGGTTCGGGCAGCCCCAGCATTTT.